The present entry profiles one T cell receptor beta chain with its context. The entry originates in a study of CD8 T cells in Susac syndrome. TCR beta sequences were obtained from blood CD8+ and CD4+ T cells. V shed 0 bases, J shed 9 bases, and the junction held 6 bases outside the gene matches. The CDR3 runs 15 residues. Germline CDR1 is MNHEY and CDR2 is SMNVEV (reference sequence). It was with random hexamers that roughly 0.5 to 1 ug RNA was reverse transcribed. The immunoSEQ assay covered 54 Vbeta and 13 Jbeta segments for CDR3. TCRdb recomputed calls from the immunoSEQ multiplex PCR reads with MiXCR, one row per CDR3 protein. The table has some 190,000 distinct CDR3 sequences, over 85% seen once.

The sequence came from a human donor in good health. Sample: CD4+ T cells from PBMCs. The V gene is TRBV27, the J gene TRBJ2-1; 9 bases align to TRBD2. CDR3 coding DNA: TGTGCCAGCAGTTTATCAGGCGGGAGGGCTAGTGAGCAGTTCTTC. It codes for CASSLSGGRASEQFF.